This T cell receptor beta chain derives from a study of human T cells and chemical hapten exposure. Time point meaning: patch test 1, 2 weeks after DPC sensitization. As to treatment: therapeutic diphenylcyclopropenone sensitization with weekly scalp DPC. The V gene's germline CDR1 is MNHEY and CDR2 SMNVEV (reference sequence). The CDR3 has 13 amino acids. V was pared by 7 bases and J by 3 bases, with 9 bases between. Via MiXCR, TCRdb re-called the RACE reads, giving one row per CDR3 protein. The sample lists around 300,000 distinct CDR3 sequences, roughly 6.9% occurring once. The V call is TRBV27, the J call TRBJ2-2; D gene uncertain. The TCR comes from a woman in her late teens or twenties with alopecia areata. Some clones in this sample may be carry-over from other donors' samples. Material: whole blood, obtained in connection with sensitization to the hapten diphenylcyclopropenone (DPC). The DNA for the CDR3 is TGTGCCAGCACCCCCGACTACACCGGGGAGCTGTTTTTT. This sequence encodes CASTPDYTGELFF.